This T cell receptor beta chain was documented in a study of shared clonotypes between healthy human individuals. About the study: The cohort comprised a couple of women and a few men. Their ages spanned 18 to 49 years.

V was trimmed by 3 bases and J by 5 bases, leaving 11 bases between them. This CDR3 comprises 13 residues. Germline V CDR1 and CDR2: GTSNPN, SVGIG (reference sequence). Subsets obtained from CD4+ cells comprised CD45RA+ naive and CD45RA-negative memory cells. Per sorted-subset replicate PCR, input was about 180 ng DNA, representing roughly 28,000 T cell genomes. Only in-frame clones appear in the TCRdb table, and some are missing; sequencing was by immunoSEQ multiplex PCR. The table has 2,500,000 or so clones, around 93% seen once. The chain has TRBV30 and TRBJ2-1; no definite D call. The receptor's source is a man younger than 35 in good health. Some clones in this sample may be carry-over from other donors' samples. Sequenced sample: naive CD4+ T cells from PBMCs. Subset denoted: CD45RA+ positively selected. This CDR3 is CAWSVGTHNEQFF. The CDR3 DNA sequence: TGTGCCTGGAGCGTGGGAACCCACAATGAGCAGTTCTTC.